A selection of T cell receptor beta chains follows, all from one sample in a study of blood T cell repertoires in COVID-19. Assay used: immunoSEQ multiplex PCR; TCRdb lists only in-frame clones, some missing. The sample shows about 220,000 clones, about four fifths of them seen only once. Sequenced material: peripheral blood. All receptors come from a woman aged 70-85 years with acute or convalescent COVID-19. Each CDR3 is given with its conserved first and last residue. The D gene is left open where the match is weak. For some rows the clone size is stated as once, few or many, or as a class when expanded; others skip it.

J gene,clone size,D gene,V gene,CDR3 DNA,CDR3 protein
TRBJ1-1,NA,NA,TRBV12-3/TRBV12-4,TGTGCCAGCACCCAAGGGGCCAAGTCTGAAGCTTTCTTT,CASTQGAKSEAFF
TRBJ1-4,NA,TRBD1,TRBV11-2,TGTGCCAGCTCCGGGACAGTTAATGAAAAACTGTTTTTT,CASSGTVNEKLFF
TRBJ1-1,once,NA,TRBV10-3,TGTGCCATCAGCACTTCGACAGGGAACACTGAAGCTTTCTTT,CAISTSTGNTEAFF
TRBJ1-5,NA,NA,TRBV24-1,TGTGCCACCAGTGATTTTCCGGAGCCCCAGCATTTT,CATSDFPEPQHF
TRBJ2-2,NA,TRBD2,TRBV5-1,TGCGCCAGCAGCCCGGGGGGGCCACAGGACCCCGGGGAGCTGTTTTTT,CASSPGGPQDPGELFF
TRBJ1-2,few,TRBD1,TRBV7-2,TGTGCCAGCAGCTTCCATCGACAGGGTATGGGCTACACCTTC,CASSFHRQGMGYTF
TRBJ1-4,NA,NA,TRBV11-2,TGTGCCAGCAGCTTCACCCGGGCCGGGGAACTTGCAACTAATGAAAAACTGTTTTTT,CASSFTRAGELATNEKLFF
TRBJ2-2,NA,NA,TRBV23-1,TGCGCCAGCAGGCTAGTTACGTGCATTACCGGGGAGCTGTTTTTT,CASRLVTCITGELFF
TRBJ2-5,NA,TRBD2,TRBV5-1,TGCGCCAGCAGCCCGGGGGGGGGTCGGGAGACCCAGTACTTC,CASSPGGGRETQYF
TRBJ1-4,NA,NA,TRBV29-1,TGCAGCGTTGAGAGGGATGAAAAACTGTTTTTT,CSVERDEKLFF
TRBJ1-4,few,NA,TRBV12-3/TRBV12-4,TGTGCCAGCAGTTTATCCAGGGGCAAACTGTTTTTT,CASSLSRGKLFF
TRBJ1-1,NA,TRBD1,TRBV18,TGTGCCAGCTCTCGACAGGGGGCAAACACTGAAGCTTTCTTT,CASSRQGANTEAFF
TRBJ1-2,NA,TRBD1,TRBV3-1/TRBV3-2,TGTGCCAGCAGCCTCAGGACAGGGGCGGGCGGCTACACCTTC,CASSLRTGAGGYTF
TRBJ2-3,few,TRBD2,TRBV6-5,TGTGCCAGCAGACCTAGCGGGGGGGGCACAGATACGCAGTATTTT,CASRPSGGGTDTQYF
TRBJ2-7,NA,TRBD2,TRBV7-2,TGTGCCAGCAGCTTAGCAGCGGGGCTTGGGTACGAGCAGTACTTC,CASSLAAGLGYEQYF